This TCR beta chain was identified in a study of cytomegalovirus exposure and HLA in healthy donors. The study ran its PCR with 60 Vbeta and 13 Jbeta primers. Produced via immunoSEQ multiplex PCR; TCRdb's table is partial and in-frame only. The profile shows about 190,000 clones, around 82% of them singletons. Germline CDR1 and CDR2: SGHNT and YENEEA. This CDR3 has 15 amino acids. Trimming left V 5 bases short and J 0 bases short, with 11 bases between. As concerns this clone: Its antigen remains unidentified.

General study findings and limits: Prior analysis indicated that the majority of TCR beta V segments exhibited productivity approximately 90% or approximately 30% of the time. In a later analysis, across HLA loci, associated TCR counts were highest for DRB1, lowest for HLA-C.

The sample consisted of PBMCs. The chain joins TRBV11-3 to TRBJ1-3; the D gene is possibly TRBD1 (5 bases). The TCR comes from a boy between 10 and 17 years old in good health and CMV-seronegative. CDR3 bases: TGTGCCAGCAGCCCCGGGACTCACTCTGGAAACACCATATATTTT. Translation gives CASSPGTHSGNTIYF. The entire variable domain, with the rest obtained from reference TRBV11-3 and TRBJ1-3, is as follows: EAGVVQSPRYKIIEKKQPVAFWCNPISGHNTLYWYLQNLGQGPELLIRYENEEAVDDSQLPKDRFSAERLKGVDSTLKIQPAELGDSAVYLCASSPGTHSGNTIYFGEGSWLTVV.